The 17 T cell receptor beta chains below all came from one sample that was sequenced in a study of cytomegalovirus exposure and HLA in healthy donors. Vbeta (60) and Jbeta (13) primers were used in the PCR. The data were produced by immunoSEQ multiplex PCR, yet TCRdb's version contains in-frame clones alone and is incomplete. The sample has over 150,000 clones, roughly nine tenths seen once. The material sequenced was PBMCs. Receptor source: a woman under 40 in good health and CMV-seronegative.

Notes on this clone: One end of the junction does not line up with germline, which may come from a read error. The chain couples TRBV18 to TRBJ2-3; no firm D call. The CDR3 runs 13 residues. The germline V gene has CDR1 KGHSH and CDR2 LQKENI. CDR3 bases: TGTGCCAGCTCACCAGCACAGTCAGATACGCAGTGTTTT. This codes for CASSPAQSDTQCF.

This chain links TRBV5-1 with TRBJ1-3, with a tentative D call TRBD1 (5 bases). Germline V gene sequence: CDR1 SGHRS, CDR2 YFSETQ. V was clipped by 0 bases and J by 4 bases, with 14 bases between them. The CDR3 is 16 residues long. CDR3 sequence (DNA): TGCGCCAGCAGCTTGGATGCAGGGTCGAGGGGAAACACCATATATTTT. Its translation: CASSLDAGSRGNTIYF.

This chain uses TRBV25-1 with TRBJ2-5; possible D gene TRBD2, 5 bases. The J call is in doubt because the DNA end fits TRBJ2-7 better. Germline CDR1 reads MGHDK; CDR2 reads SYGVNS. The CDR3 is 14 residues long. CDR3 bases: TGTGCCAGCAGTGTCGCGGGCCTGAGCTACGAGCAGTACTTC. Translated, it gives CASSVAGLSYEQYF.

The chain is built from TRBV27 and TRBJ2-7, with D maybe TRBD2 (7 bases). Germline V gene data show CDR1 as MNHEY and CDR2 as SMNVEV (reference sequence). This CDR3 contains 15 residues. Deletions cut 3 bases from V and 0 bases from J, with 12 bases between. CDR3 sequence: CASSFRGAPSYEQYF. The CDR3 DNA reads TGTGCCAGCAGTTTCCGGGGGGCCCCCTCCTACGAGCAGTACTTC.

CDR3: CASSLAGSTDTQYF. The CDR3 DNA is TGTGCCAGCAGCTTAGCAGGTAGCACAGATACGCAGTATTTT. V and J are TRBV11-2 and TRBJ2-3; D is unclear. This CDR3 has 14 amino acids. Germline CDR1 is SGHAT and CDR2 is FQNNGV. V was pared by 1 base and J by 0 bases, with 5 bases between.

The J gene is TRBJ1-2, the V gene TRBV6-1; D ambiguous. Trimming stripped 3 bases from V and 9 bases from J, with 14 bases between. The CDR3 spans 13 residues. Germline values: CDR1 MNHNS, CDR2 SASEGT. The CDR3 reads CASSDGLAGSYTF. CDR3 sequence (DNA): TGTGCCAGCAGTGATGGACTAGCGGGTAGCTACACCTTC.

This chain connects TRBV28 to TRBJ2-7; 10 bases align to TRBD1. This CDR3 comprises 15 residues. The germline V gene encodes CDR1 MDHEN and CDR2 SYDVKM. The V gene end was trimmed by 6 bases and the J gene end by 3 bases; junction bases not matched to a gene: 8. CDR3 loop: CASSLRDRGNYEQYF. The CDR3 DNA is TGTGCCAGCAGCCTCCGGGACAGGGGAAACTACGAGCAGTACTTC.

The chain has TRBV11-2 and TRBJ2-5; no definite D call. This CDR3 region has 14 residues. Germline CDR1 reads SGHAT; CDR2 reads FQNNGV. The V gene lost 5 bases and the J gene lost 2 bases, with 12 bases spanning the gap. The CDR3, as DNA: TGTGCCAGCAGCAAAAACAGCCGACAAGAGACCCAGTACTTC. This translates into CASSKNSRQETQYF. The full variable domain, rest sourced from reference TRBV11-2 and TRBJ2-5, is EAGVAQSPRYKIIEKRQSVAFWCNPISGHATLYWYQQILGQGPKLLIQFQNNGVVDDSQLPKDRFSAERLKGVDSTLKIQPAKLEDSAVYLCASSKNSRQETQYFGPGTRLLVL.

This clone was counted a single time. This chain connects TRBV5-4 to TRBJ2-7, with D possibly TRBD2 on 6 matching bases. Looked up from germline, CDR1 is SGHNT and CDR2 is YYREEE (reference sequence). The CDR3 runs to 14 residues. Trimming took 7 bases from V and 2 from J, leaving 16 bases between them. The CDR3, as DNA: TGTGCCAGCTCGACCGGCGGACTAACCTACGAGCAGTACTTC. Amino acids: CASSTGGLTYEQYF. Variable domain in full (rest from reference TRBV5-4 and TRBJ2-7): ETGVTQSPTHLIKTRGQQVTLRCSSQSGHNTVSWYQQALGQGPQFIFQYYREEENGRGNFPPRFSGLQFPNYSSELNVNALELDDSALYLCASSTGGLTYEQYFGPGTRLTVT.

This clone was observed a single time. J is TRBJ2-3 and V is TRBV28; possibly TRBD2 for D (6 bases). In germline, CDR1 is MDHEN, CDR2 SYDVKM. This CDR3 is 13 amino acids long. Trimming removed 2 bases at V and 6 bases at J, with 9 bases between. This CDR3 is CASSLAGRDTQYF. CDR3 bases: TGTGCCAGCAGTTTAGCGGGAAGGGATACGCAGTATTTT.

This chain joins TRBV11-2 and TRBJ1-2; no clear D. V was shortened by 3 bases and J by 8 bases, with 13 bases between the two germline ends. The CDR3 contains 13 residues. The germline CDR1 and CDR2 sequences are SGHAT and FQNNGV. The CDR3 DNA is TGTGCCAGCAGCTTCGGCCAGTCGGGAGGCTACACCTTC. Protein: CASSFGQSGGYTF.

This chain connects TRBV19 to TRBJ2-5; 8 bases map to TRBD1. The DNA matches TRBJ2-7 better at its end, which makes the J call doubtful. Per the germline V gene, CDR1 is LNHDA and CDR2 is SQIVND (reference sequence). The CDR3 loop spans 17 amino acids. The CDR3 DNA reads as TGTGCCAGTAGTAATTACGTAGTGGGGACAGGCTCCTACGAGCAGTACTTC. Its translation: CASSNYVVGTGSYEQYF.

The chain carries TRBV4-3 and TRBJ1-3; D may be TRBD1 (6 bases). From germline, CDR1 is LGHNA and CDR2 YSLEER. V dropped 3 bases and J dropped 0 bases, with 15 bases sitting between them. The length of the CDR3 is 17 residues. The chain's CDR3 is CASSHTSGASSGNTIYF. The CDR3 DNA reads TGCGCCAGCAGCCACACGTCAGGGGCCAGCTCTGGAAACACCATATATTTT.

The V gene is TRBV7-2, the J gene TRBJ2-3, with 9 bases identical to TRBD2. J gave up 0 bases and V 1 base, and 5 bases lay outside the gene matches. The CDR3 length is 17 residues. Looked up from germline, CDR1 is SGHTA and CDR2 is FQGNSA. The CDR3 DNA follows: TGTGCCAGCAGCTTAGTCAAGCGGGGGGCTAGCACAGATACGCAGTATTTT. Translated: CASSLVKRGASTDTQYF.

This sequence joins TRBV7-8 and TRBJ2-7, with 12 bases that match TRBD2. The trim removed 4 bases at V and 6 bases at J, leaving 7 bases unmatched. Germline CDR1 reads SGHVS; CDR2 reads FQNEAQ. The CDR3 consists of 15 residues. CDR3 DNA: TGTGCCAGCAGCTACCCGACTAGCGGGGGAGCCGAGCAGTACTTC. Protein product: CASSYPTSGGAEQYF.

This clone was seen more than once but under ten times. The genes are TRBV5-8 and TRBJ1-5, with D unclear. This CDR3 is built from 13 residues. Trimming left V 1 base short and J 6 bases short, with 8 bases between. Germline V gene sequence: CDR1 SGHTS, CDR2 YDEGEE. CDR3 DNA sequence: TGTGCCAGCAGCTTGCGGGGTAGTCAGCCCCAGCATTTT. Its translation: CASSLRGSQPQHF.

V is TRBV4-1 and J is TRBJ2-1; TRBD1 aligns across 7 bases. The CDR3 covers 15 residues. J gave up 5 bases and V 4 bases, and 8 bases lay outside the gene matches. From germline, CDR1 is MGHRA and CDR2 YSYEKL. This chain's CDR3 is CASSPRGPEDNEQFF. CDR3 bases: TGCGCCAGCAGCCCTAGGGGGCCCGAGGACAATGAGCAGTTCTTC.